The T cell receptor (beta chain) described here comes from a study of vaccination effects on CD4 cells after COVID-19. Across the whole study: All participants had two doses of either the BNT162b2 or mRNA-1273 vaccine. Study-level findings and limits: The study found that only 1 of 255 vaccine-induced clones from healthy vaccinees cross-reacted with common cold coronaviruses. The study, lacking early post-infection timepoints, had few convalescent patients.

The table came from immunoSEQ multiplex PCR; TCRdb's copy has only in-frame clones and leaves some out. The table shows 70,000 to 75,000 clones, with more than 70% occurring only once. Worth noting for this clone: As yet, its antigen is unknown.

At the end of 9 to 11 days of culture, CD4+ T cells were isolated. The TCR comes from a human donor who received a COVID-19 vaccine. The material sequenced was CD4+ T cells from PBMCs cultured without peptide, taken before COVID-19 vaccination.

CDR3: CASSPATNYGYTF. CDR3 nucleotide sequence: TGTGCCAGCAGCCCCGCTACTAACTATGGCTACACCTTC. The V and J genes are TRBV7-2 and TRBJ1-2; D gene unclear. Trimming left V 5 bases short and J 0 bases short, with 7 bases between. This CDR3 is 13 amino acids long. The germline V gene encodes CDR1 SGHTA and CDR2 FQGNSA. The full variable domain, completed using reference TRBV7-2 and TRBJ1-2, is GAGVSQSPSNKVTEKGKDVELRCDPISGHTALYWYRQSLGQGLEFLIYFQGNSAPDKSGLPSDRFSAERTGGSVSTLTIQRTQQEDSAVYLCASSPATNYGYTFGSGTRLTVV.